By proportion, the clone carrying this TCR beta chain is medium-sized (0.01 to 0.1%). The antigen is unknown. The data stem from a study of Graves' ophthalmopathy and Graves' hyperthyroidism. Study background: Upon initial diagnosis and before any treatment, peripheral blood was collected. General study findings and limits: At about 69% sensitivity and approximately 72% specificity, the model predicted progression of the ophthalmopathy.

RNA transcripts were the template, and TCR beta CDR3 regions were amplified from them. HTBI primers were employed in first-round RT-PCR, then a second-round multiplex PCR followed. TCRdb redid the calling of the multiplex PCR reads with MiXCR, one entry per CDR3 protein. The sample consists of over 150,000 distinct CDR3 sequences, under 40% of them appearing once. The CDR3 sequence is 15 residues long. Between the trimmed V and J ends, which lost 0 bases and 6 bases, there was a span of 12 bases. CDR1 and CDR2 from the germline V gene are MNHEY and SMNVEV (reference sequence). The sample consisted of peripheral blood. This TCR was sampled from a middle-aged woman with Graves' ophthalmopathy. The chain carries TRBV27 and TRBJ1-5, with D possibly TRBD1 on 5 matching bases. The chain's CDR3 is CASSLSAGWFQPQHF. CDR3 in DNA: TGTGCCAGCAGTTTATCAGCAGGGTGGTTTCAGCCCCAGCATTTT.